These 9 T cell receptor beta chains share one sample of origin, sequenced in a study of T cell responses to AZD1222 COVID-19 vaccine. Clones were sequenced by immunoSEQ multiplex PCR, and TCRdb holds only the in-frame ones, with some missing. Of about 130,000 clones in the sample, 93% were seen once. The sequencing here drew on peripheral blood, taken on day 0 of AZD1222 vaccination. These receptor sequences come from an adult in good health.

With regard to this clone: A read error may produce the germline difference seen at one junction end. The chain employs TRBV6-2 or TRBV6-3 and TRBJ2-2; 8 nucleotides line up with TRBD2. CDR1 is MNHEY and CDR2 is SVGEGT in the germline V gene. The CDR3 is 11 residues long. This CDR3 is CASSTGGVLFF. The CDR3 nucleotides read TGTGCCAGCAGTACGGGGGGGGTGCTGTTTTTT.

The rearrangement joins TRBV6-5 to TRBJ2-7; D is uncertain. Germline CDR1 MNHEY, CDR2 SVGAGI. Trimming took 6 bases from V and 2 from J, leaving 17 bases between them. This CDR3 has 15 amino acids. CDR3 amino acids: CASSRFGLFTYEQYF. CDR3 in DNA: TGTGCCAGCAGCCGCTTCGGGTTATTTACCTACGAGCAGTACTTC.

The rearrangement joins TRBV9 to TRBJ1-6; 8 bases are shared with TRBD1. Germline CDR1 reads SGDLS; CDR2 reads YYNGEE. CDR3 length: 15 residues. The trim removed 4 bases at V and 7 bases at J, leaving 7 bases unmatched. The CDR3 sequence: CASSRRTGLNSPLHF. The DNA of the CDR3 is TGTGCCAGCAGCCGAAGGACAGGGCTAAATTCACCCCTCCACTTT.

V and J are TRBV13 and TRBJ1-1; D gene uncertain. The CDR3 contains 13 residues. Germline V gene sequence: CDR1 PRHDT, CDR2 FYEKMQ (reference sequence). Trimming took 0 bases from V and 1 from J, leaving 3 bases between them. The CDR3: CASSLGENTEAFF. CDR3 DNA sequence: TGTGCCAGCAGCTTAGGGGAGAACACTGAAGCTTTCTTT. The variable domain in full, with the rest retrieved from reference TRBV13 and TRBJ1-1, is AAGVIQSPRHLIKEKRETATLKCYPIPRHDTVYWYQQGPGQDPQFLISFYEKMQSDKGSIPDRFSAQQFSDYHSELNMSSLELGDSALYFCASSLGENTEAFFGQGTRLTVV.

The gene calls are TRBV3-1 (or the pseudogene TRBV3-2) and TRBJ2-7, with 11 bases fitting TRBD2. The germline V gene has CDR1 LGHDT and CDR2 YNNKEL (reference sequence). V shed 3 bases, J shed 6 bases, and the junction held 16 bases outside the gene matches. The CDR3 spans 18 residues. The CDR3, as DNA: TGTGCCAGCAGCCATTTAGTCAATTGGCCGGGACTAGCGGTCGAGCAGTACTTC. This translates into CASSHLVNWPGLAVEQYF.

This CDR3 is CAWSVHISNQPQHF. In nucleotides, the CDR3 is TGTGCCTGGAGTGTACACATTAGCAATCAGCCCCAGCATTTT. The chain joins TRBV30 to TRBJ1-5, with D uncertain. The CDR3 has 14 amino acids. Trimming left V 0 bases short and J 0 bases short, with 6 bases between. The germline CDR1 and CDR2 sequences are GTSNPN and SVGIG (reference sequence).

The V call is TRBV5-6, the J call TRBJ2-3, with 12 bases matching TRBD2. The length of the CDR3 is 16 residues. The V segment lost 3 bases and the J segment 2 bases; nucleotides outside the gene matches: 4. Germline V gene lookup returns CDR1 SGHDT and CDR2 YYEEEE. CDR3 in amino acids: CASSYTSGGPTDTQYF. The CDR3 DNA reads TGTGCCAGCAGCTATACTAGCGGGGGGCCCACAGATACGCAGTATTTT.

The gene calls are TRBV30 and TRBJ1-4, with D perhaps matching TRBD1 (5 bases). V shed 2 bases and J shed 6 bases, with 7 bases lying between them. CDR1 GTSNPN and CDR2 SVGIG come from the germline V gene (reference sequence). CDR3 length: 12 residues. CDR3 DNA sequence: TGTGCCTGGAGTTCAGGGTATGAAAAACTGTTTTTT. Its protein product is CAWSSGYEKLFF.

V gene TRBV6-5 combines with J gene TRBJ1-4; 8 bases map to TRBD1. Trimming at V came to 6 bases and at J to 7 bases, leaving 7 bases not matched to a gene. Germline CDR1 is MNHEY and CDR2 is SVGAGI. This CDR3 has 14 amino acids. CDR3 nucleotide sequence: TGTGCCAGCAGACTACAGGGGGAGGGTGAAAAACTGTTTTTT. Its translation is CASRLQGEGEKLFF.